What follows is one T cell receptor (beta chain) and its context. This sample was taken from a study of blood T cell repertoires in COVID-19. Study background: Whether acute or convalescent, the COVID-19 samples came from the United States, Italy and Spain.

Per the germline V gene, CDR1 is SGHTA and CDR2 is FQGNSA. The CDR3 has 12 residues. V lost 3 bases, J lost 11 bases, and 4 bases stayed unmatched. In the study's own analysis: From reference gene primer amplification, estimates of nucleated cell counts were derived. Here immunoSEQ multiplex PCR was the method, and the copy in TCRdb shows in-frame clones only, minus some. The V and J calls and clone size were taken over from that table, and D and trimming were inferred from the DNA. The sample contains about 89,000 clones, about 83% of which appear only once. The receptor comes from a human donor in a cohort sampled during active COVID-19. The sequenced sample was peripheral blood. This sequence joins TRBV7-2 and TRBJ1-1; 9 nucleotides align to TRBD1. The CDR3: CASSFRDRGAFF. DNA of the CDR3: TGTGCCAGCAGCTTCCGCGACAGGGGGGCTTTCTTT. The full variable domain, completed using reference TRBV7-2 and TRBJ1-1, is GAGVSQSPSNKVTEKGKDVELRCDPISGHTALYWYRQSLGQGLEFLIYFQGNSAPDKSGLPSDRFSAERTGGSVSTLTIQRTQQEDSAVYLCASSFRDRGAFFGQGTRLTVV.